A selection of T cell receptor beta chains follows, all from one sample in a study of chemoradiotherapy in HPV16-positive cancers. Some clones are missing from TCRdb's copy, which holds only in-frame ones; the method was immunoSEQ multiplex PCR. The repertoire holds about 20,000 clones, with more than 90% as singletons. The sequenced sample was blood, obtained from a patient who underwent chemoradiotherapy. Every receptor here comes from a human donor with HPV-associated anogenital cancer. Both conserved end residues are trimmed from each CDR3. A D gene is named only where the DNA matches it firmly.

V gene	D gene	J gene	CDR3 protein
TRBV18	TRBD1	TRBJ2-5	ASLTGERETQY
TRBV2	-	TRBJ1-3	ASSDRGLSGNTIY
TRBV15	-	TRBJ2-1	ATSRGGWDEQF
TRBV7-7	TRBD1	TRBJ2-1	ASSPGTGQANEQF
TRBV11-2	-	TRBJ1-2	ASSLAPGAGYGYT
TRBV11-2	TRBD1	TRBJ1-2	ASSLESLRGLGGYT
TRBV28	TRBD1	TRBJ1-5	ASSRDRGFNPQH
TRBV15	-	TRBJ2-7	ATSRDDTSYEQY
TRBV6-5	-	TRBJ1-2	ASSRSRDGYT
TRBV5-4	-	TRBJ1-1	ASSLGGGGRVGNTEAF
TRBV5-6	-	TRBJ2-4	ASSFTGPNIQY
TRBV9	TRBD2	TRBJ2-2	ASSAGLAGFTGELF
TRBV11-2	-	TRBJ2-1	ASSLGGGRGYNEQF
TRBV5-1	-	TRBJ1-1	ASSLYTEAF
TRBV7-9	-	TRBJ2-7	ASSLAVPRYEQY
TRBV5-1	-	TRBJ1-3	ASSLGTDGNTIY
TRBV19	-	TRBJ2-7	ASSPEGGTYEQY
TRBV10-3	TRBD1	TRBJ2-7	ATRDSVEQY
TRBV27	TRBD2	TRBJ2-2	ASSTHTTASGPHTGELF
TRBV10-2	TRBD2	TRBJ2-1	ASSGTRFYAEQF
TRBV5-1	-	TRBJ1-1	ASRVGGTGNTEAF
TRBV6-5	-	TRBJ1-1	ASSRLVAVNTEAF
TRBV4-3	-	TRBJ2-7	ASSLGGEQY
TRBV4-3	-	TRBJ2-3	ASSQLTASTDTQY
TRBV6-5	TRBD1	TRBJ1-4	ARNRGVANEKLF
TRBV20-1	-	TRBJ1-2	SIPGYT
TRBV15	-	TRBJ1-4	ATSREQGFGEKLF
TRBV4-1	TRBD1	TRBJ2-1	ASSQDLVGTGLHNEQF
TRBV18	-	TRBJ2-3	ASSPLKKRLSTDTQY
TRBV4-2	TRBD2	TRBJ2-1	ASSLREGGYNEQF
TRBV2	TRBD1	TRBJ1-4	ASRGTGGREKLF
TRBV9	-	TRBJ2-2	ASSVINTGELF
TRBV7-2	-	TRBJ2-1	ASSLRDTPYNEQF
TRBV15	-	TRBJ1-1	ATSRDRNRQLNTEAF
TRBV2	-	TRBJ2-4	ASRETDIAKNIQY
TRBV4-1	TRBD1	TRBJ1-1	ASSQVDRAEAF